This T cell receptor beta chain was recovered during a study of blood T cells in healthy people across ages. The study, taken as a whole, reports: In long-lived donors, naive CD4+ cell counts and diversity exceeded those of aged donors. With age, beta diversity per million T cells declined roughly linearly, significantly by 40. Since the PBMCs were unsorted, naive and antigen-experienced cells could not be conclusively compared.

Germline V gene lookup returns CDR1 LGHDT and CDR2 YNNKEL (reference sequence). J lost 0 bases, V lost 0 bases, and 4 bases had no gene match. The CDR3 has 18 residues. The use of a sample-barcoded 5' primer and a J-beta primer mix characterized a second PCR of roughly 7 to 12 cycles. Individual samples furnished no less than 3 million CDR3-containing paired-end reads apiece. One entry per CDR3 protein results from TCRdb running MiXCR on the 5' RACE reads. The table lists some 780,000 distinct CDR3 sequences, 45% to 70% of them singletons, with around 25% in the top ten. This clonotype has only a few counts. Its antigen is unknown.

This TCR was recovered from a man aged 40-49 years in good health. V is TRBV3-1 and J is TRBJ2-7; 14 bases align to TRBD2. Sequencing was done on a sample of blood. CDR3 sequence (DNA): TGTGCCAGCAGCCAAGAGGGGACTAGCGGGAGAGCCTCCTACGAGCAGTACTTC. The encoded protein is CASSQEGTSGRASYEQYF.